The present entry profiles one T cell receptor beta chain with its context. Its antigen is undetermined. This sample stems from a study of CXCR3-negative and CXCR3-positive naive CD8 T cells. Study information: The libraries yielded about 135 million TRB reads, about 1.5 +/- 0.3 million each.

The TRB libraries of cDNA were built by UMI-labeled 5' RACE. TCRdb reanalyzed the 5' RACE reads and collapses them to one entry per CDR3 protein, without DNA. Its clone listing holds 150,000 or so distinct CDR3 sequences. Study outcomes and limitations: CXCR3-positive naive cells had TRB CDR3s that were more hydrophobic than CXCR3-negative naive cells had. Comparably high diversity marked both naive subsets, whereas memory CD8+ cells had much lower diversity.

CD45RO-CCR7+CD27+CD95- cells counted as naive CD8+ T cells. This receptor was taken from a human donor in good health. Some clones in this sample may be carry-over from other donors' samples. The material sequenced was naive CXCR3+ CD8+ T cells from blood. Subset reported: CD45RO-CCR7+CD27+CD95- naive CD8+ T cells expressing CXCR3 (TNR3+).

The CDR3 spells CASSQDSLGTEAFF. The chain links TRBV4-1 to TRBJ1-1. From germline, CDR1 is MGHRA and CDR2 YSYEKL. The CDR3 runs to 14 residues.